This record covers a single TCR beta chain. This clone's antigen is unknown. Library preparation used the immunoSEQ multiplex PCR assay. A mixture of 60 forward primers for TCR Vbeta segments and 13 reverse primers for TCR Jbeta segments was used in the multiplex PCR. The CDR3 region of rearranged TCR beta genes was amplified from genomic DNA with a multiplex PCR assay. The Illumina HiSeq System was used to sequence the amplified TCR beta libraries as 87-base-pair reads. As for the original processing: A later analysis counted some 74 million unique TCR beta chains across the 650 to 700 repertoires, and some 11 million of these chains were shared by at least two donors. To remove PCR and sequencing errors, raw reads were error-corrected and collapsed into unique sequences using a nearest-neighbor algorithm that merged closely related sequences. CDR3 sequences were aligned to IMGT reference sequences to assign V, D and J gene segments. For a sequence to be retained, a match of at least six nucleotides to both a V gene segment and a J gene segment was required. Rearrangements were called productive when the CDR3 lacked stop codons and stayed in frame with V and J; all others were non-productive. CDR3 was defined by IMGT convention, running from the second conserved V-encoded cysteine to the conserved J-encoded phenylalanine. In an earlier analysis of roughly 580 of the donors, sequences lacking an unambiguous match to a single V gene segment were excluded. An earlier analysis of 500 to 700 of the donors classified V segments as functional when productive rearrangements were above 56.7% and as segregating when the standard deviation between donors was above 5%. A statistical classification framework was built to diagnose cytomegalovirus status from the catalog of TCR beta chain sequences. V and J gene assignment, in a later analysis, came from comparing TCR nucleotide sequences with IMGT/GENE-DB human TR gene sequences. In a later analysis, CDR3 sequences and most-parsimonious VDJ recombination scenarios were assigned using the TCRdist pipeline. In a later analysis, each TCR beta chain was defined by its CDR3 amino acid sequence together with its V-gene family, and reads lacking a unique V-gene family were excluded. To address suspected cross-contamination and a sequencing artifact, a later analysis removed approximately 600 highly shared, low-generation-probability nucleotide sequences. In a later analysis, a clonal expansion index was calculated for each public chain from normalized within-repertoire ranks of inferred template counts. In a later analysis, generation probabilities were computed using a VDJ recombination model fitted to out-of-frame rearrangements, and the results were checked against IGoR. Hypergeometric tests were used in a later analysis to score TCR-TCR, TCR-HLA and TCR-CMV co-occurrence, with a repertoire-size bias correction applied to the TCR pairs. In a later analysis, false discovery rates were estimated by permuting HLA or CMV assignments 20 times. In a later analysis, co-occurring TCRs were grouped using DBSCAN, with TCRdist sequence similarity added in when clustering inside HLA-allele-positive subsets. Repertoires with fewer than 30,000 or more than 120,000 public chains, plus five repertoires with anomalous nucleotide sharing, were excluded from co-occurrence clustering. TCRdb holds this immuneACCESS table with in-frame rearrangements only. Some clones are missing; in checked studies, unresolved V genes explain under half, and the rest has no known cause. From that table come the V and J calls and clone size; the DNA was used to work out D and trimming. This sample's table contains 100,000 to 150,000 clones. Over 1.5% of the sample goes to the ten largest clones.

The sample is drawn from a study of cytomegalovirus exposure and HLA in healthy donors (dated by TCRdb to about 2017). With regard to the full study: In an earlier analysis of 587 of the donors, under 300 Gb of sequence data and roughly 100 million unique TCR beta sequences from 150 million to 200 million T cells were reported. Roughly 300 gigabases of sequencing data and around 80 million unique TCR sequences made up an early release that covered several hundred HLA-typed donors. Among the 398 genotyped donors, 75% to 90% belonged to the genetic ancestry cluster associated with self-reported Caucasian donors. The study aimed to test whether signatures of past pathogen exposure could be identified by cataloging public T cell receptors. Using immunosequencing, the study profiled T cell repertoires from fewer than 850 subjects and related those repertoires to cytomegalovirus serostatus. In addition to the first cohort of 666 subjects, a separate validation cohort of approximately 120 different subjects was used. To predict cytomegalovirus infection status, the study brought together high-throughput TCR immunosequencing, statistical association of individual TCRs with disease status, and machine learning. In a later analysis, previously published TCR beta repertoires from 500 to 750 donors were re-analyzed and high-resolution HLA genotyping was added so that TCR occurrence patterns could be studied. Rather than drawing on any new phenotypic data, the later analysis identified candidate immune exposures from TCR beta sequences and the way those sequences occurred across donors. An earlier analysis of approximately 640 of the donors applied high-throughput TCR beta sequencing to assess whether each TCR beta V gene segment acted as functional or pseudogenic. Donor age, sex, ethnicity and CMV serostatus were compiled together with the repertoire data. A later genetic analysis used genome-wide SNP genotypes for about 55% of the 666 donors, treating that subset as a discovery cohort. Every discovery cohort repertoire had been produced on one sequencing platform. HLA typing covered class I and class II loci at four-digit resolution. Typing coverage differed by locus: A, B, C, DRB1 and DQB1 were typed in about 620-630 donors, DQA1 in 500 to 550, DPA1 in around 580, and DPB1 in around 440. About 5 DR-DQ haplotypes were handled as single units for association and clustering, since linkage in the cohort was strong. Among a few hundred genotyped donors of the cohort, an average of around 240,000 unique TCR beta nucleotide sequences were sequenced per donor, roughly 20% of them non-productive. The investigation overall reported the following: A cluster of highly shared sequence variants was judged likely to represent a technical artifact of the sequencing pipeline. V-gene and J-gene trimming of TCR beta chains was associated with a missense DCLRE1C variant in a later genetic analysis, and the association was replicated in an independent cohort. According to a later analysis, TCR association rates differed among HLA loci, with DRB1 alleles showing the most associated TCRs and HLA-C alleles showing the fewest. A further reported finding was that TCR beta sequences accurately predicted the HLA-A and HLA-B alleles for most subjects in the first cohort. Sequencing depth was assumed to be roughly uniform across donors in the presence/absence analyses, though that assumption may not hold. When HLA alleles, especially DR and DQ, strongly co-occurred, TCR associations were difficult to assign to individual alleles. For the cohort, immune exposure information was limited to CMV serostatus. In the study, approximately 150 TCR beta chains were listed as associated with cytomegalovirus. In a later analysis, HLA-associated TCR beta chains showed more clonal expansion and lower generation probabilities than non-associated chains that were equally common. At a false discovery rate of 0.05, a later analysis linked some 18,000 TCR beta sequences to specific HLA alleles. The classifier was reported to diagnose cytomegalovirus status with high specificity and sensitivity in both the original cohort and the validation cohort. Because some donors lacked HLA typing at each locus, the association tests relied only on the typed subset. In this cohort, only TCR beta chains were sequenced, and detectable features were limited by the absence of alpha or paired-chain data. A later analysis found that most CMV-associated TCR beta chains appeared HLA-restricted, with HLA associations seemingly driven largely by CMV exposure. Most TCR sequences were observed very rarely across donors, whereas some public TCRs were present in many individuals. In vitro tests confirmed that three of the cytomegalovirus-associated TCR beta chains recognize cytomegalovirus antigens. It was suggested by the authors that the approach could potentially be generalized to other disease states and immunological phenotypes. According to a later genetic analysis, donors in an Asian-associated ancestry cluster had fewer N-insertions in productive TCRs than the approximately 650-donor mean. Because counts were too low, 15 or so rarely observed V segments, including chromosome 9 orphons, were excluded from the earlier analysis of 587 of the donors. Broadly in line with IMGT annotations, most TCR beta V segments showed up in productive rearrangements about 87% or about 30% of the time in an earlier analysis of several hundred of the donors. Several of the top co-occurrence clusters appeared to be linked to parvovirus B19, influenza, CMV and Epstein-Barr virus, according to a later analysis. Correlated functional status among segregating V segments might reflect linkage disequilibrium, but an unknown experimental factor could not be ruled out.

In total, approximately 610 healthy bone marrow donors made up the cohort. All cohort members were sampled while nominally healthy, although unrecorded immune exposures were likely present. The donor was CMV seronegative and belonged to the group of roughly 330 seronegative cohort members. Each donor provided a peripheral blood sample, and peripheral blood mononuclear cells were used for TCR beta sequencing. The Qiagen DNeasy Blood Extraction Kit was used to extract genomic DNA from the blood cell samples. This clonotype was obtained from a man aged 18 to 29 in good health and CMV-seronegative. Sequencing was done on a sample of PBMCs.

The nucleotides are TGTGCCAGCAGTTTAGGAGCAGGGGGCGGCCAGCCCCAGCATTTT. This yields the protein CASSLGAGGGQPQHF. The rearrangement joined TRBV27 to TRBJ1-5; 8 central nucleotides agree with TRBD1. CDR1 and CDR2 (MNHEY, SMNVEV) derive from the germline V gene (reference sequence). The cysteine opens and the phenylalanine closes a CDR3 of 15 amino acids. Here the CDR3 DNA is all that survives: 45 bases in frame from base 1. Trimming takes 2 bases off V and 7 bases off J; junction bases not matched to a gene: 7.